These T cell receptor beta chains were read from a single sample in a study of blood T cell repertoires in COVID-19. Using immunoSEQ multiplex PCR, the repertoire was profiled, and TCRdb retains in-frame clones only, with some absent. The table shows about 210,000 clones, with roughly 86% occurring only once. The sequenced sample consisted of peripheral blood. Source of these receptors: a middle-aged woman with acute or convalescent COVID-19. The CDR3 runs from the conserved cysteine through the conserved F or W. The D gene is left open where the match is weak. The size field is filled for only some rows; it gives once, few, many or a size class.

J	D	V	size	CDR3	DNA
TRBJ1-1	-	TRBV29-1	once	CSVHQGYTEAFF	TGCAGCGTGCACCAGGGGTACACTGAAGCTTTCTTT
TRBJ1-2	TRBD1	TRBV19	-	CASSDRAYGYTF	TGTGCCAGCAGTGACAGGGCCTATGGCTACACCTTC
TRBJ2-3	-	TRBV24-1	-	CATSELGPGDTQYF	TGTGCCACCAGTGAACTCGGCCCGGGAGATACGCAGTATTTT
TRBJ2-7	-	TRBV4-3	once	CASSQALDLTYEQYF	TGCGCCAGCAGCCAAGCTCTAGACCTCACCTACGAGCAGTACTTC
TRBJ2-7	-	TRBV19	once	CASSSTGQQYF	TGTGCCAGTAGCAGTACAGGCCAGCAGTACTTC
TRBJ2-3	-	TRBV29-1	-	CSAQEGDTQYF	TGCAGCGCCCAGGAAGGAGATACGCAGTATTTT
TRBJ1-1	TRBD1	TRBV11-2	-	CASRRTGSTEAFF	TGTGCCAGCAGGAGGACAGGGAGCACTGAAGCTTTCTTT
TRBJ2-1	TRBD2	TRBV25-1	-	CASSGTSGRGYNEQFF	TGTGCCAGCAGTGGGACTAGCGGGAGGGGATACAATGAGCAGTTCTTC
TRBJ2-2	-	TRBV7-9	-	CASSPSEAGELFF	TGTGCCAGCAGCCCGTCCGAGGCCGGGGAGCTGTTTTTT
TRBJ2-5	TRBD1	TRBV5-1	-	CASSLITGGPQKTQYF	TGCGCCAGCAGCTTGATAACAGGGGGACCCCAAAAGACCCAGTACTTC
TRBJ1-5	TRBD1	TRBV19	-	CASKGHLDRGNQPQHF	TGTGCCAGTAAGGGCCACCTCGACAGGGGTAATCAGCCCCAGCATTTT
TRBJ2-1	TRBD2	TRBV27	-	CASNRGGGYYNEQFF	TGTGCCAGCAATCGGGGGGGAGGGTATTACAATGAGCAGTTCTTC
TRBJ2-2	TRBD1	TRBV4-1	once	CASRPQGPNTGELFF	TGCGCCAGCAGACCACAGGGGCCGAACACCGGGGAGCTGTTTTTT
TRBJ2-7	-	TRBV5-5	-	CASSPQAAVNHEQYF	TGTGCCAGCAGCCCACAGGCCGCAGTTAACCACGAGCAGTACTTC
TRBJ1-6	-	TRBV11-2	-	CASSSFPPLHF	TGTGCCAGCAGCTCCTTTCCGCCCCTCCACTTT
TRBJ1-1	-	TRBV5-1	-	CASSLAVGVAEAFF	TGCGCCAGCAGCTTGGCCGTCGGGGTAGCTGAAGCTTTCTTT
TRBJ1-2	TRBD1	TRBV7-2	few	CASSLGSGGLYGYTF	TGTGCCAGCAGCTTAGGGTCAGGGGGGCTCTATGGCTACACCTTC
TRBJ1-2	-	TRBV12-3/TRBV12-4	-	CAIYNSGFYTF	TGTGCCATCTATAACAGTGGTTTCTACACCTTC
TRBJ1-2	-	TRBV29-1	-	CSVEGGPEHYGYTF	TGCAGCGTTGAAGGAGGGCCAGAGCACTATGGCTACACCTTC
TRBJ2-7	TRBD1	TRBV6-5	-	CASAPGQAAYEQYF	TGTGCCAGCGCCCCAGGACAGGCAGCCTACGAGCAGTACTTC
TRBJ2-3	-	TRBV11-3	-	CASSLGLVTDTQYF	TGTGCCAGCAGCTTAGGACTAGTCACAGATACGCAGTATTTT
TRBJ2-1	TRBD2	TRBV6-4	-	CASRPGTSGNNEQFF	TGTGCCAGCAGACCCGGGACTAGCGGGAACAATGAGCAGTTCTTC
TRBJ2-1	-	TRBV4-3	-	CASSRAIQGENEQFF	TGCGCCAGCAGCCGAGCGATACAGGGAGAGAATGAGCAGTTCTTC
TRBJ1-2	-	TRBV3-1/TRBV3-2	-	CASSLVTQRHYGYTF	TGTGCCAGCAGCCTCGTTACTCAGAGGCACTATGGCTACACCTTC
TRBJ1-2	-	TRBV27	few	CASSTLDSRGYTF	TGTGCCAGCAGCACTCTCGACAGCCGTGGCTACACCTTC
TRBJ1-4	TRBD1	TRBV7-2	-	CASRDGTAHEKLFF	TGTGCCAGCAGGGATGGGACAGCCCATGAAAAACTGTTTTTT
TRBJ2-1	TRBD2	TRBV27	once	CASLPRVSTSGRVNNEQFF	TGTGCCAGCCTGCCACGAGTTTCGACTAGCGGGAGAGTGAACAATGAGCAGTTCTTC
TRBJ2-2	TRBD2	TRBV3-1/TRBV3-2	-	CASSPQAGGRRNTGELFF	TGTGCCAGCAGCCCCCAAGCGGGGGGGCGAAGAAACACCGGGGAGCTGTTTTTT
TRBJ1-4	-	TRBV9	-	CASSVGGGREKLFF	TGTGCCAGCAGCGTCGGCGGGGGCAGGGAAAAACTGTTTTTT
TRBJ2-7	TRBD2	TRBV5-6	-	CASSFGLAGANSYEQYF	TGTGCCAGCAGCTTCGGGCTAGCGGGGGCCAACTCCTACGAGCAGTACTTC
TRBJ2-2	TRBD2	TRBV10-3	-	CAVTWGGTGELFF	TGTGCCGTCACGTGGGGGGGCACCGGGGAGCTGTTTTTT
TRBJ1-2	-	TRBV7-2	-	CASSSRSDSPYGYTF	TGTGCCAGCAGCTCCCGGTCGGACAGCCCCTATGGCTACACCTTC
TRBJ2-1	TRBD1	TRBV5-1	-	CASSWVRGNEQFF	TGCGCCAGCAGCTGGGTCAGGGGGAATGAGCAGTTCTTC
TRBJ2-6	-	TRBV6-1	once	CASSELQGSGANVLTF	TGTGCCAGCAGTGAGCTACAGGGCTCTGGGGCCAACGTCCTGACTTTC
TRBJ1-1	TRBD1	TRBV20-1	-	CSAGQGTEAFF	TGCAGTGCTGGACAGGGTACTGAAGCTTTCTTT
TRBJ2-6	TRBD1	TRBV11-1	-	CASSSQGAGANVLTF	TGTGCCAGCAGCTCACAGGGGGCCGGGGCCAACGTCCTGACTTTC
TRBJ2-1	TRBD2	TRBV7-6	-	CASSLAPREAPHEQFF	TGTGCCAGCAGCTTAGCGCCGCGGGAGGCCCCCCATGAGCAGTTCTTC
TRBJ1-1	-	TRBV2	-	CASSEAQPRGGDTEAFF	TGTGCCAGCAGTGAAGCCCAACCTCGGGGGGGGGACACTGAAGCTTTCTTT
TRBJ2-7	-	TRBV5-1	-	CASSLGTELYEQYF	TGCGCCAGCAGCTTGGGGACAGAACTTTACGAGCAGTACTTC
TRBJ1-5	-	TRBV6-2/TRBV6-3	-	CASSSINSYQPQHF	TGTGCCAGCAGTTCTATAAACAGTTATCAGCCCCAGCATTTT
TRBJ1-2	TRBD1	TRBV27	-	CASSLDRDRVGYTF	TGTGCCAGCAGTTTAGACCGGGACAGAGTTGGCTACACCTTC
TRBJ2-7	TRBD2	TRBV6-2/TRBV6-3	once	CASSPRLAGGAYEQYF	TGTGCCAGCAGTCCCAGACTAGCGGGAGGTGCGTACGAGCAGTACTTC
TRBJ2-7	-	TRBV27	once	CASSHKGFQQYF	TGTGCCAGCAGTCATAAGGGGTTCCAGCAGTACTTC
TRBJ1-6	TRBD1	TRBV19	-	CASRAPGGDSPLHF	TGTGCCAGTAGGGCCCCAGGGGGCGATTCACCCCTCCACTTT
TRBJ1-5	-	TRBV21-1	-	CASSKGTQIFDQPQHF	TGTGCCAGCAGCAAAGGGACACAGATTTTCGATCAGCCCCAGCATTTT
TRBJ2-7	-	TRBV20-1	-	CSAADRYEQYF	TGCAGTGCTGCAGACAGGTACGAGCAGTACTTC
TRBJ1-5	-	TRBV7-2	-	CASSQGLPNQPQHF	TGTGCCAGCAGCCAGGGACTGCCTAATCAGCCCCAGCATTTT
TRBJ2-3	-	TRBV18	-	CASSTPASSTDTQYF	TGTGCCAGTTCAACTCCGGCTAGCAGCACAGATACGCAGTATTTT
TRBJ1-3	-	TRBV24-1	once	CATSDSRVLGNTIYF	TGTGCCACCAGTGATTCGCGGGTCCTGGGAAACACCATATATTTT
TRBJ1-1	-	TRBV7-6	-	CASSSSRNTEAFF	TGTGCCAGCAGCTCTTCCAGGAACACTGAAGCTTTCTTT
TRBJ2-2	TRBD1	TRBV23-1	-	CASSQFGTGGGHGELFF	TGCGCCAGCAGTCAATTTGGGACAGGGGGAGGTCACGGGGAGCTGTTTTTT